A selection of T cell receptor beta chains follows, all from one sample in a study of blood T cell repertoires in COVID-19. The table came from immunoSEQ multiplex PCR; TCRdb's copy has only in-frame clones and leaves some out. The sample yields 97,000 or so clones, approximately 86% seen once. Sequenced: peripheral blood. These receptors were taken from a man between 50 and 59 years old with active or convalescent COVID-19. Each CDR3 is given with its conserved first and last residue. A D gene is named only where the DNA matches it firmly. Expanded clones are given a class, and other clones once, few, many or no size at all.

clone_size	v_call	d_call	j_call	cdr3_aa	cdr3_nt
.	TRBV4-2	TRBD2	TRBJ2-1	CASSQGSSGGGGEQFF	TGTGCCAGCAGCCAAGGTAGTAGCGGGGGGGGCGGTGAGCAGTTCTTC
.	TRBV7-9	TRBD1	TRBJ2-1	CASSLGGQGASSYNEQFF	TGTGCCAGCAGCTTAGGGGGACAGGGGGCCAGCTCCTACAATGAGCAGTTCTTC
.	TRBV7-9	.	TRBJ2-2	CASRTVNTGELFF	TGTGCCAGCCGGACAGTGAACACCGGGGAGCTGTTTTTT
once	TRBV9	.	TRBJ2-3	CASSVEGQSTDTQYF	TGTGCCAGCAGCGTAGAGGGACAAAGCACAGATACGCAGTATTTT
few	TRBV5-6	TRBD2	TRBJ2-1	CASYPGTSGGSSYNEQFF	TGTGCCAGCTATCCCGGGACTAGCGGGGGGAGCTCCTACAATGAGCAGTTCTTC
once	TRBV2	.	TRBJ1-1	CASRATGSTEAFF	TGTGCCAGCAGAGCCACAGGGAGCACTGAAGCTTTCTTT
.	TRBV18	TRBD1	TRBJ1-6	CASSTGFSTGTGVSPLHF	TGTGCCAGCTCAACAGGTTTTTCTACCGGGACAGGGGTCTCACCCCTCCACTTT
.	TRBV6-2/TRBV6-3	TRBD2	TRBJ2-7	CASSPSGGRIYEQYF	TGTGCCAGCAGCCCGAGCGGGGGGCGAATCTACGAGCAGTACTTC
.	TRBV5-1	TRBD2	TRBJ2-5	CASSLGTSGGGETQYF	TGCGCCAGCAGCTTGGGGACTAGCGGGGGCGGAGAGACCCAGTACTTC
.	TRBV15	.	TRBJ2-4	CATSIEDAQGVNIQYF	TGTGCCACCAGTATAGAGGATGCACAGGGCGTAAACATTCAGTACTTC
.	TRBV5-4	TRBD2	TRBJ2-3	CASSLTGGWVDTQYF	TGTGCCAGCAGCTTGACGGGGGGGTGGGTCGATACGCAGTATTTT
once	TRBV2	.	TRBJ1-5	CASSQGYSNQPQHF	TGTGCCAGCAGTCAGGGTTATAGCAATCAGCCCCAGCATTTT
.	TRBV30	.	TRBJ1-3	CAWTAKDSSGNTIYF	TGTGCCTGGACCGCTAAGGACAGCTCTGGAAACACCATATATTTT
.	TRBV11-3	.	TRBJ2-3	CASSLEGAITSTDTQYF	TGTGCCAGCAGCTTAGAGGGGGCTATAACTAGCACAGATACGCAGTATTTT
.	TRBV5-5	TRBD1	TRBJ1-5	CASSLDLTGTGNNQPQHF	TGTGCCAGCAGCTTGGACTTGACCGGGACAGGGAATAATCAGCCCCAGCATTTT
.	TRBV6-5	TRBD1	TRBJ2-7	CASSPRTGTYEQYF	TGTGCCAGCAGTCCCAGGACAGGGACCTACGAGCAGTACTTC
.	TRBV5-1	TRBD2	TRBJ2-3	CASSFWTSGVGDTQYF	TGCGCCAGCAGCTTCTGGACTAGCGGGGTAGGGGATACGCAGTATTTT
.	TRBV4-3	.	TRBJ1-4	CASSQETRERGYLEKLFF	TGCGCCAGCAGCCAAGAGACAAGAGAAAGGGGGTACCTTGAAAAACTGTTTTTT
many	TRBV5-1	TRBD1	TRBJ2-7	CASSMSGQGGYEQYF	TGCGCCAGCAGCATGAGTGGACAGGGTGGGTACGAGCAGTACTTC
.	TRBV5-5	.	TRBJ1-3	CASSMAAYRTGNTIYF	TGTGCCAGCAGCATGGCGGCCTACAGGACTGGAAACACCATATATTTT
.	TRBV6-2/TRBV6-3	.	TRBJ2-1	CASSYSGRDNEQFF	TGTGCCAGCAGTTACTCTGGCAGGGACAATGAGCAGTTCTTC
.	TRBV7-9	.	TRBJ2-2	CASSLPPRLSTGELFF	TGTGCCAGCAGCTTACCCCCCCGACTCAGCACCGGGGAGCTGTTTTTT
.	TRBV7-9	.	TRBJ1-5	CASSLTGFSNQPQHF	TGTGCCAGCAGCTTAACAGGGTTCAGCAATCAGCCCCAGCATTTT
.	TRBV19	.	TRBJ2-3	CASSGGAGVTDTQYF	TGTGCCAGTAGTGGGGGGGCAGGGGTCACAGATACGCAGTATTTT
.	TRBV29-1	.	TRBJ2-1	CSGRDSYNEQFF	TGCAGCGGCAGGGACTCCTACAATGAGCAGTTCTTC
.	TRBV28	TRBD1	TRBJ2-3	CASSPWTGAITDTQYF	TGTGCCAGCAGCCCGTGGACAGGTGCTATCACAGATACGCAGTATTTT
.	TRBV3-1/TRBV3-2	TRBD1	TRBJ1-1	CASSSQGTEAFF	TGTGCCAGCAGCTCACAGGGGACTGAAGCTTTCTTT
.	TRBV6-6	TRBD1	TRBJ2-7	CASSGPGQGVYEQYF	TGTGCCAGCAGTGGGCCGGGACAGGGCGTCTACGAGCAGTACTTC
.	TRBV28	TRBD1	TRBJ2-1	CASSSGTGGYNEQFF	TGTGCCAGCAGTTCCGGGACAGGGGGCTACAATGAGCAGTTCTTC
.	TRBV12-3/TRBV12-4	.	TRBJ1-5	CASSLASGQPQHF	TGTGCCAGCAGTTTAGCCTCAGGGCAGCCCCAGCATTTT
few	TRBV10-3	.	TRBJ2-7	CAIAQESYEQYF	TGTGCCATCGCACAGGAATCCTACGAGCAGTACTTC
.	TRBV28	.	TRBJ1-1	CASSPPVFLNTEAFF	TGTGCCAGCAGCCCACCTGTATTTCTAAACACTGAAGCTTTCTTT
.	TRBV7-2	.	TRBJ1-3	CASSLQQGTGNTIYF	TGTGCCAGCAGCTTACAGCAGGGGACAGGAAACACCATATATTTT
.	TRBV3-1/TRBV3-2	.	TRBJ2-3	CASSQVRGRTDTQYF	TGTGCCAGCAGCCAAGTGCGGGGACGCACAGATACGCAGTATTTT
.	TRBV6-1	.	TRBJ1-5	CASSEAPGFGSNQPQHF	TGTGCCAGCAGTGAAGCGCCGGGATTTGGTTCAAATCAGCCCCAGCATTTT
.	TRBV24-1	TRBD1	TRBJ2-1	CATSDLSDRGNEQFF	TGTGCCACCAGTGATTTGTCGGACAGGGGCAATGAGCAGTTCTTC
.	TRBV5-5	.	TRBJ2-1	CASRFQGSSYNEQFF	TGTGCCAGCAGGTTTCAGGGTAGCTCCTACAATGAGCAGTTCTTC
.	TRBV6-1	.	TRBJ1-6	CASSELQGNSYSPLHF	TGTGCCAGCAGTGAACTCCAGGGTAATAGTTATTCACCCCTCCACTTT
.	TRBV5-1	.	TRBJ2-1	CASSLSVPGGNEQFF	TGCGCCAGCAGCTTGTCGGTTCCAGGTGGGAATGAGCAGTTCTTC
.	TRBV6-4	.	TRBJ2-3	CASSDSRSDTQYF	TGTGCCAGCAGTGACTCGAGGTCAGATACGCAGTATTTT
.	TRBV5-1	TRBD1	TRBJ2-2	CASSLAGGVGELFF	TGCGCCAGCAGCTTGGCAGGGGGCGTCGGGGAGCTGTTTTTT
.	TRBV18	TRBD2	TRBJ2-1	CASSPPNSGGISYNEQFF	TGTGCCAGCTCACCACCAAATAGCGGGGGGATTTCCTACAATGAGCAGTTCTTC
once	TRBV11-2	.	TRBJ2-2	CASSLDWNTGELFF	TGTGCCAGCAGCTTAGACTGGAACACCGGGGAGCTGTTTTTT
once	TRBV10-3	TRBD1	TRBJ2-3	CASSTTTGDKDTQYF	TGTGCCAGCTCAACCACGACAGGGGATAAAGATACGCAGTATTTT
.	TRBV2	.	TRBJ2-5	CASSKSQGFQETQYF	TGTGCCAGCAGTAAGTCACAGGGTTTCCAAGAGACCCAGTACTTC
.	TRBV30	.	TRBJ1-6	CAWSRGAGNSPLHF	TGTGCCTGGAGTCGCGGGGCCGGGAATTCACCCCTCCACTTT